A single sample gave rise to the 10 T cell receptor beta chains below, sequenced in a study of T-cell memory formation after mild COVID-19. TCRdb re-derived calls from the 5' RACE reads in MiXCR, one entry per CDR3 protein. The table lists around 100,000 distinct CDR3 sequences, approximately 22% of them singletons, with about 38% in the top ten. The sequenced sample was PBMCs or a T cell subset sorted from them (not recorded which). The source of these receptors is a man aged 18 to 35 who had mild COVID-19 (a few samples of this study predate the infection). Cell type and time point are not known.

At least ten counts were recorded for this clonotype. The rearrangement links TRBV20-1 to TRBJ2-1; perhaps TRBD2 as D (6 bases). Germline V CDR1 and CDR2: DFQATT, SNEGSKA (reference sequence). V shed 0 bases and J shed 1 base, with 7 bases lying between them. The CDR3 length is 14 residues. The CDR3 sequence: CSARDGGSYNEQFF. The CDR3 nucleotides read TGCAGTGCTAGAGATGGGGGGTCCTACAATGAGCAGTTCTTC.

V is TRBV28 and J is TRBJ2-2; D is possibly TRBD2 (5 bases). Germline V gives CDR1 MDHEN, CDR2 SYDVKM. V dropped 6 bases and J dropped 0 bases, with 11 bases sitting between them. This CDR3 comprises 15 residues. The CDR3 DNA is TGTGCCAGCAGGATTACTAGTCCGAACACCGGGGAGCTGTTTTTT. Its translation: CASRITSPNTGELFF.

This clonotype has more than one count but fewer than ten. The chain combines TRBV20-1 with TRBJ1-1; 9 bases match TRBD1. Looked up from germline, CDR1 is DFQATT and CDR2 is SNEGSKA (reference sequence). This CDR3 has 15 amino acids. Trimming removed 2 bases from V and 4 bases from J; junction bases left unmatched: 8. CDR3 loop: CSARLHRGPSTEAFF. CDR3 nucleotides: TGCAGTGCTAGACTCCACAGGGGGCCCAGCACTGAAGCTTTCTTT.

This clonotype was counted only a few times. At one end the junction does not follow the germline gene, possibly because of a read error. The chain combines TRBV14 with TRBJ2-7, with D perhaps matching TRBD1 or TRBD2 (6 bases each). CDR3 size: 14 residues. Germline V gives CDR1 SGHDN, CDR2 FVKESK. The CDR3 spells CASNQEGGPYEQYF. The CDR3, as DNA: TGTGCCAGCAACCAAGAGGGGGGACCCTACGAGCAGTACTTC.

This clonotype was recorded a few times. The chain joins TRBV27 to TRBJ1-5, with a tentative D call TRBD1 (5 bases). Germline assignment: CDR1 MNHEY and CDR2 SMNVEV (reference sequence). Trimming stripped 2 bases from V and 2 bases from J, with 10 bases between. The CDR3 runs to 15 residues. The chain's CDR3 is CASSLGGAGNQPQHF. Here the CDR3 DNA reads TGTGCCAGCAGTTTAGGTGGGGCAGGCAATCAGCCCCAGCATTTT.

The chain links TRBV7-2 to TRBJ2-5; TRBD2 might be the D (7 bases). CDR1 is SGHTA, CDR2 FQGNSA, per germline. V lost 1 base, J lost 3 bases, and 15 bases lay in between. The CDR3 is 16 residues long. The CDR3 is CASSLGRGRLKETQYF. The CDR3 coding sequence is TGTGCCAGCAGCTTAGGGCGGGGGCGACTCAAAGAGACCCAGTACTTC.

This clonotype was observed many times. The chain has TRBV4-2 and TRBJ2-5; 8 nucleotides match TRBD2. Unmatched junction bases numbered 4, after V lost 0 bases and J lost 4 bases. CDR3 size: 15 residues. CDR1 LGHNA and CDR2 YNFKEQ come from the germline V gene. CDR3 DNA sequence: TGTGCCAGCAGCCAAGATCGGGGGGGGCCAGAGACCCAGTACTTC. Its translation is CASSQDRGGPETQYF.

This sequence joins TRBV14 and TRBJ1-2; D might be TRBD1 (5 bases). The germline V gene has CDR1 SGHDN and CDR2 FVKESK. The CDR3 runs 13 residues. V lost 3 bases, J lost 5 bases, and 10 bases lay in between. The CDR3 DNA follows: TGTGCCAGCAGCCAGGAGGGGTGGTATGGCTACACCTTC. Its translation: CASSQEGWYGYTF.

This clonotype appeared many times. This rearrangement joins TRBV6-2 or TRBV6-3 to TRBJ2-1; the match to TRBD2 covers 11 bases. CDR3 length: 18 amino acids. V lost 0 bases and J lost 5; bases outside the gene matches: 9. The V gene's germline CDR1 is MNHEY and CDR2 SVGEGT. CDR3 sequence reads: CASSYSASGGRRNNEQFF. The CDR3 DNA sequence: TGTGCCAGCAGTTACTCTGCTAGCGGGGGGAGGAGGAACAATGAGCAGTTCTTC.

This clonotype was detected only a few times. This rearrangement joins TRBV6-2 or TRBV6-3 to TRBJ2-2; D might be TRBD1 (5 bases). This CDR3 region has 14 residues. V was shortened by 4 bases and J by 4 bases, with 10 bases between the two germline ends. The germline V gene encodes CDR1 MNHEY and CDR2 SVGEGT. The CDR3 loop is CASSSGLFTGELFF. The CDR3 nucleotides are TGTGCCAGCAGTTCAGGGTTGTTCACCGGGGAGCTGTTTTTT.